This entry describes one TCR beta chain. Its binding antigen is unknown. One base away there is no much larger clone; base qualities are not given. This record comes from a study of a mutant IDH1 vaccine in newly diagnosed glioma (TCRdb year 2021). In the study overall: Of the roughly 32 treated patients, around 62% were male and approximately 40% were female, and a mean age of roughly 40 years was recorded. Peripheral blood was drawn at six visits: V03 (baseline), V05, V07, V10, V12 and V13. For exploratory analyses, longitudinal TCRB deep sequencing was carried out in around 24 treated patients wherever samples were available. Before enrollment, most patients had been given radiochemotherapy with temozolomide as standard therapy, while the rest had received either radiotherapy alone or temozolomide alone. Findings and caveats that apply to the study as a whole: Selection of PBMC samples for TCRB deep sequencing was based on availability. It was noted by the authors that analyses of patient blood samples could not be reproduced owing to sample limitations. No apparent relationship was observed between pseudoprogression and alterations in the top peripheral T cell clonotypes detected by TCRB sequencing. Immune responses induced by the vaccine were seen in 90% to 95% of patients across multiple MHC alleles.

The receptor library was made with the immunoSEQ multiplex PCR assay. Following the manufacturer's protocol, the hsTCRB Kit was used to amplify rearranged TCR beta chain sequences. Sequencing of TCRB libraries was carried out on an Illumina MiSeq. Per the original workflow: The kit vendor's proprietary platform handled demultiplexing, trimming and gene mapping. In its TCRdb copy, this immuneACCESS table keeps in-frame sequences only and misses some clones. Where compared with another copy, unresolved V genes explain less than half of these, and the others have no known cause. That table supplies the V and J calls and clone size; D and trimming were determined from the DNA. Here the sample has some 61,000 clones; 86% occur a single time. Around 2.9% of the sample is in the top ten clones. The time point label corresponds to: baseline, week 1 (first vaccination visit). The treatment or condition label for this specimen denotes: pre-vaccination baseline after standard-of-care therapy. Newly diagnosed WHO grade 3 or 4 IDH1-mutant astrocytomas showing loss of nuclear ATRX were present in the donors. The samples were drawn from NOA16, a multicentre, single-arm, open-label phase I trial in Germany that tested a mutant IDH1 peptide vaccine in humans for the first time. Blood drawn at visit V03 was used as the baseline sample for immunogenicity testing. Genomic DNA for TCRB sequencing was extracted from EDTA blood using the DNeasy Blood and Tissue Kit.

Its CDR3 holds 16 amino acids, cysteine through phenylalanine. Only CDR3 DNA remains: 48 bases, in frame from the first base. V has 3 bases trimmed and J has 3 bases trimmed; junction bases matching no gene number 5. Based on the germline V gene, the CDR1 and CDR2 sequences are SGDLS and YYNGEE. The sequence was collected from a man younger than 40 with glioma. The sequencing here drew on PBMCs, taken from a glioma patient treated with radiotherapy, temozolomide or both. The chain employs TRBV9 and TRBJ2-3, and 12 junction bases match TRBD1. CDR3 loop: CASSAAGQGATDTQYF. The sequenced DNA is TGTGCCAGCAGCGCGGCGGGACAGGGGGCTACAGATACGCAGTATTTT.